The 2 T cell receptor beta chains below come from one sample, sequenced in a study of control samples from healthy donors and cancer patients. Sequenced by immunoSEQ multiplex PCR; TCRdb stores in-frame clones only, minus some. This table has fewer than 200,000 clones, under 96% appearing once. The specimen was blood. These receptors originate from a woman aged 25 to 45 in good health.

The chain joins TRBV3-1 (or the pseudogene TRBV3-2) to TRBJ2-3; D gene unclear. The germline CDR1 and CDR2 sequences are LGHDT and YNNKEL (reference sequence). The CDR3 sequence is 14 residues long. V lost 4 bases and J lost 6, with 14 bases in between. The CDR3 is CASSPSNPADTQYF. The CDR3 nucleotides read TGTGCCAGCAGCCCATCCAACCCCGCGGATACGCAGTATTTT.

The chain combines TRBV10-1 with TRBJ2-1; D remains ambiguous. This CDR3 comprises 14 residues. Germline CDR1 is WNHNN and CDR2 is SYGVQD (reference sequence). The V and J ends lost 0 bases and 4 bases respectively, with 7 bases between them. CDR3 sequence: CASSESSLYNEQFF. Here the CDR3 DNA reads TGCGCCAGCAGTGAGTCTTCGTTGTACAATGAGCAGTTCTTC.